This TCR beta chain appears in the sequencing data of a study of blood T cell repertoires in COVID-19. Study-level information: Samples taken during acute and convalescent COVID-19 were collected in the United States, Italy and Spain.

Authors' analysis steps: Amplified reference gene primers provided the basis for estimating nucleated cell counts. Assay used: immunoSEQ multiplex PCR; TCRdb lists only in-frame clones, some missing. V, J and clone size reflect that table, while D and trimming were determined from the DNA. The sample includes tens of thousands of clones, 70% to 85% of them seen just once. Germline values: CDR1 LNHNV, CDR2 YYDKDF (reference sequence). V gave up 0 bases and J gave up 3 bases, with 6 bases separating them. This CDR3 is 14 amino acids long. This clone was recorded a few times. This chain joins TRBV15 and TRBJ1-5; D gene unclear. This receptor was identified in a man aged 55 to 70 with acute or convalescent COVID-19. The sample consisted of peripheral blood. For the CDR3, the DNA is TGTGCCACCAGCAGAGACAGTGACAATCAGCCCCAGCATTTT. This encodes CATSRDSDNQPQHF.